This T cell receptor (beta chain) was documented in a study of T cells in Graves' hyperthyroidism and ophthalmopathy (dated by TCRdb to between 2018 and 2020). With respect to the entire study: Peripheral blood samples were taken at initial diagnosis, before any treatment was given. TCR V-J signatures able to tell the groups apart were searched for in a discovery cohort of more than 90 patients, of whom about 40 had Graves' ophthalmopathy and 57 had stable Graves' hyperthyroidism. Prospective prediction of ophthalmopathy was tested in an independent validation cohort consisting of 18 to 20 hyperthyroidism patients and approximately 16 patients who later progressed to ophthalmopathy. The 95 to 100 discovery patients were randomly divided into training and test sets at a 7:3 ratio. In about 6 Graves' hyperthyroidism patients, the study also compared T-cell repertoires from thyroid tissue with T-cell repertoires from blood. After blood sampling, hyperthyroidism patients were treated with methimazole at a starting dose of 30 mg daily, and ophthalmopathy patients were treated with high-dose intravenous methylprednisolone. The paper reports TCR Vbeta CDR3 sequencing of roughly 140 peripheral blood samples: 43 ophthalmopathy, fewer than 85 hyperthyroidism and approximately 17 progressor patients. The study at large found these results: Ophthalmopathy was separated from stable hyperthyroidism by a 13 V-J signature model, with over 85% sensitivity and around 81% specificity obtained in cross-validation and 80%/75% obtained in testing. No statistical method was used to set the sample size in advance, and investigators knew the group allocation. During validation, the model predicted progression to ophthalmopathy a median of approximately 6.5 months ahead of onset, with more than 60% sensitivity and 72% to 85% specificity. Most expanded thyroid clonotypes (frequency above 0.001) were also detected in blood, a finding suggesting that blood repertoires may reflect thyroid immune responses.

The TCR beta CDR3 regions were amplified from the RNA transcripts. A first-round RT-PCR of the TCR CDR3 used the HTBI primer set with the Qiagen OneStep RT-PCR kit. A second multiplex PCR round built the libraries, followed by size selection and purification. Libraries were sequenced paired-end with 100 bp reads on an Illumina HiSeq2000. On the study's bioinformatics: SOAPnuke was used to process the raw data, removing reads that contained adapters or uncalled bases, had a mean Phred below 15, or lacked an exact match to the constant primer or identifier. COPE v1.2.5 was used to merge high-quality paired reads, and clonotypes were defined as unique nucleotide sequences. Clonotypes were aligned to IMGT TRBV, TRBD and TRBJ reference segments using MiTCR v1.1. Only V-J combinations with frequency above 0.0001, covering 98% to 99.2% of repertoires, were analysed. A TCS score was defined as the ratio of F50 (clonal expansion) to E x V (chaos), with BLOSUM62-based TCRdist applied between CDR3 peptides within each V-J. Welch's t-statistics and random forest reduced several hundred V-J features to roughly 13, which were used in a naive Bayes classifier (R e1071). The public reads were reprocessed in TCRdb via fastp at Q25 and MiXCR, keeping in-frame beta chains. Rows are unified per CDR3 protein, each entry keeping the most common DNA and genes. The V and J calls were determined by TCRdb, not by the authors. Across this sample there are about 270,000 distinct CDR3 sequences, with about 25% seen only once. Approximately 35% of the sample is in the top ten clones.

Ten or more counts support this clonotype. This clone's antigen is unknown. Per-base qualities were not stored, and no clone one base away is much larger. V is cut back by 0 bases and J by 3 bases, with 8 bases in the junction unmatched. From the germline V gene (reference sequence), CDR1 is DFQATT and CDR2 is SNEGSKA. Reading from cysteine to phenylalanine, the CDR3 counts 15 amino acids. Only the CDR3 region is kept as DNA, spanning 45 bases read in frame from base 1. Ophthalmopathy patients had moderately to severely active disease, Clinical Activity Score of at least 3, NOSPECS grade of at least 4, and duration under 3 months. The study excluded patients with uncontrolled infections, other autoimmune diseases, pregnancy or lactation. Diagnoses relied on clinical symptoms, serum thyroxine and TRAb, thyroid ultrasound and orbital computed tomography. Ficoll-Paque density gradient centrifugation was used to isolate PBMCs from approximately 10 ml of fresh peripheral blood. Trizol reagent was used to extract total RNA, and RNA quality was then checked on an Agilent 2100 Bioanalyzer.

The sample comprised blood. This receptor was obtained from a woman in her 40s with Graves' ophthalmopathy. This sequence uses TRBV20-1 and TRBJ2-7; TRBD2 fits 7 bases in the junction. In nucleotides, the sequence is TGCAGTGCTAGAGATCCTAGCGGAGGTAACTACGAGCAGTACTTC. This codes for CSARDPSGGNYEQYF.